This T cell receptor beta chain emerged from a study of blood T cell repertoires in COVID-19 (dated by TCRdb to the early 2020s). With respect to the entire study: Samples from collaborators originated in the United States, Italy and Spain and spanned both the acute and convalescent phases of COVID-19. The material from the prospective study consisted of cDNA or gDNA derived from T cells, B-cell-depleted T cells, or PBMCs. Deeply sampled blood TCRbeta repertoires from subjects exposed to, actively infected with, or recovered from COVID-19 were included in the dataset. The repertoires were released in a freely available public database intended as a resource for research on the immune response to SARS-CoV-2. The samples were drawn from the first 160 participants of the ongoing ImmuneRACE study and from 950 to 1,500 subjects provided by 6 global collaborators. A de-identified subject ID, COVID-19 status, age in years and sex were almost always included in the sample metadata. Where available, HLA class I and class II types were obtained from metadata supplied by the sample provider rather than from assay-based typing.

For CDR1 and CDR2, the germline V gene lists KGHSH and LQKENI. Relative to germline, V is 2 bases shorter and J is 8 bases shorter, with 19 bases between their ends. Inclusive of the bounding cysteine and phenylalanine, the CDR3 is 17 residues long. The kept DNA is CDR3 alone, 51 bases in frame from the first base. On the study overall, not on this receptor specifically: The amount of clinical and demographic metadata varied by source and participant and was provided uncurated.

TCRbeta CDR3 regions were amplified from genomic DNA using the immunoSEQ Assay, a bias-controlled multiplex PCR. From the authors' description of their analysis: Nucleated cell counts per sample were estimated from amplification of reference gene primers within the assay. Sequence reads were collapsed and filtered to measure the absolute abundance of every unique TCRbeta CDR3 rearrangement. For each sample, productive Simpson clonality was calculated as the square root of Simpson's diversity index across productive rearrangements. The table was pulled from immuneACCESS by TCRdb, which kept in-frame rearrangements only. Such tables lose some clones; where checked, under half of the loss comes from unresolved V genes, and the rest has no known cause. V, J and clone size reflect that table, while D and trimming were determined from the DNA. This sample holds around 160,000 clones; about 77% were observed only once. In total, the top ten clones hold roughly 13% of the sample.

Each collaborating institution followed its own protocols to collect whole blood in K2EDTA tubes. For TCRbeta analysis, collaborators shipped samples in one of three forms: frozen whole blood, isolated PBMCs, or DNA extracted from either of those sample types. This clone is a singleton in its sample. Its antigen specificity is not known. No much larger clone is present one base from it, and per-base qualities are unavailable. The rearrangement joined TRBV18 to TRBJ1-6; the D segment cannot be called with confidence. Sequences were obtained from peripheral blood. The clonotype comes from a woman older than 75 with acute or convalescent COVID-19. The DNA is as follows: TGTGCCAGCTCACCAGGCGGCGTGAAGGGAGCCGATTCACCCCTCCACTTT. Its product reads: CASSPGGVKGADSPLHF.